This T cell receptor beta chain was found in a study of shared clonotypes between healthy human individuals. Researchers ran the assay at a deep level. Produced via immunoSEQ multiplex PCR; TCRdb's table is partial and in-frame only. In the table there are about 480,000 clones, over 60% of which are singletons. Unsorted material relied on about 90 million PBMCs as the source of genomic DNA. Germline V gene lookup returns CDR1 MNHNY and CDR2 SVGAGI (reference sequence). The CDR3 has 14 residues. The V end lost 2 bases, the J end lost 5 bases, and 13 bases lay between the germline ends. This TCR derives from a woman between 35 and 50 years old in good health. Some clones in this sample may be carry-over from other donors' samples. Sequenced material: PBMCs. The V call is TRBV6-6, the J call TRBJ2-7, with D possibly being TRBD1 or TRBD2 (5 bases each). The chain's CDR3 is CASSYTRRGDEQYF. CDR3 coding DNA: TGTGCCAGCAGTTACACCAGACGGGGCGACGAGCAGTACTTC.